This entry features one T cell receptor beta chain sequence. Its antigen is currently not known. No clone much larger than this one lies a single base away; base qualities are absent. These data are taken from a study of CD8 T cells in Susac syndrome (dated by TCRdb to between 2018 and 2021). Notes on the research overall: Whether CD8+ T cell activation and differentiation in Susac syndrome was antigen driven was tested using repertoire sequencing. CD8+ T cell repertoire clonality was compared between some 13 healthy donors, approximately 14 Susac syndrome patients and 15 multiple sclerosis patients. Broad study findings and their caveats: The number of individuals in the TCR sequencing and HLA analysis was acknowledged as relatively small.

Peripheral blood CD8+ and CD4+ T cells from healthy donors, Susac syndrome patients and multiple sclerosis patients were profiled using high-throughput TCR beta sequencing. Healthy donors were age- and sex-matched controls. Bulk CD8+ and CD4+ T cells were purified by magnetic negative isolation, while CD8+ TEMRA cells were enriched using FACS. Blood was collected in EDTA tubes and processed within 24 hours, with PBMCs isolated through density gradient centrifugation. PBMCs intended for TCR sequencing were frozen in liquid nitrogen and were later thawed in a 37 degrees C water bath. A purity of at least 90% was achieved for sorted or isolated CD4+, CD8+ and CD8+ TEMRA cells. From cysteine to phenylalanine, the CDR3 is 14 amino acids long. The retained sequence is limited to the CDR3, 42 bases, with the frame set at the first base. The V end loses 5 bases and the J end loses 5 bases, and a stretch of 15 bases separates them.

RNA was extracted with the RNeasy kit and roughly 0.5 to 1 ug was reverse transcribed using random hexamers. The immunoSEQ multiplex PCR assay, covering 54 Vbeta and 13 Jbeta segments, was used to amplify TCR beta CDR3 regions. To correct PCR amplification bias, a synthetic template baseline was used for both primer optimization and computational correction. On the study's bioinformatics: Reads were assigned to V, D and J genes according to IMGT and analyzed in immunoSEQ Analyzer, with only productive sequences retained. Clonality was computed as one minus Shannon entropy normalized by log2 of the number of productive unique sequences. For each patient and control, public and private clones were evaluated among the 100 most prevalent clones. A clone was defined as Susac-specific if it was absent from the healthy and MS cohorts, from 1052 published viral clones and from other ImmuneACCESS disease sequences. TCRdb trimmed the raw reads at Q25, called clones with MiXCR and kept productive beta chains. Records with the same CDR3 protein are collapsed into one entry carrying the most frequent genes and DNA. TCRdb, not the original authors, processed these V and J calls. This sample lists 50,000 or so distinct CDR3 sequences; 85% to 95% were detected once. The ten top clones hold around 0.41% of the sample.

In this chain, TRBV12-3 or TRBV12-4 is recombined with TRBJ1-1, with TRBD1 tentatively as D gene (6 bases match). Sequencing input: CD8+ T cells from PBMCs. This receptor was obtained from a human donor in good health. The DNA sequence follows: TGTGCCAGCAGTACTGACAGGCTGGGAACTGAAGCTTTCTTT. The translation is CASSTDRLGTEAFF.